The entry below describes one TCR beta chain. Its antigen is still unknown. These data belong to a study of T cell responses to AZD1222 COVID-19 vaccine. This CDR3 comprises 15 residues. V lost 3 bases and J 0 bases, leaving 11 bases between the germline ends. Germline V gives CDR1 ENHRY, CDR2 SYGVKD. Method: immunoSEQ multiplex PCR; TCRdb's copy keeps in-frame clones and lacks some. Counted here are over 65,000 clones, just under 90% occurring once; the ten biggest clones make up approximately 5.7%. Study-level points and caveats: It should be noted that donors were predominantly white British and more often female, and clonal diversity was possibly underestimated. Spike as a whole was targeted by vaccine-associated CD4 TCRs, dominant at 160-218 and 743-854.

The TCR originated in an adult in good health. V gene TRBV10-3 combines with J gene TRBJ1-2; D is possibly TRBD1 (5 bases). Sequencing used peripheral blood, obtained on day 0 of AZD1222 vaccination. This CDR3 is CAISEWTSSNYGYTF. For the CDR3, the DNA is TGTGCCATCAGTGAATGGACATCTTCTAACTATGGCTACACCTTC.